The rows below give T cell receptor beta chains drawn from one sample of a study of blood T cell repertoires in COVID-19. Sequencing used immunoSEQ multiplex PCR; TCRdb keeps in-frame clones, though not all of them. Altogether tens of thousands of clones are present, approximately 82% being singletons, with the ten largest covering less than 6.5%. The sample was peripheral blood. The receptor set was obtained from a man in his fifties with active COVID-19. Both conserved end residues are part of each CDR3.

V | CDR3
TRBV7-2 | CASSLSGDYGYTF
TRBV10-2 | CASSLTSGGAGGTSDTQYF
TRBV27 | CASSLRQGAREKLFF
TRBV15 | CATSRDPSGGPPDTQYF
TRBV5-1 | CASSIGQLANEKLFF
TRBV6-5 | CATHQSGNQPQHF
TRBV10-3 | CAISGHRGYNEQFF
TRBV5-5 | CASSWGANSNQPQHF
TRBV29-1 | CSVTRTGDAGKLFF
TRBV28 | CASSFRGFSYEQYF
TRBV6-5 | CASWRRGEGEQFF
TRBV11-2 | CASSLLSQGWTGELFF
TRBV9 | CASSVATGGIQYF
TRBV9 | CASSEAGDYGYTF
TRBV13 | CASSLIQRGGETQYF
TRBV7-9 | CASSPSTGRRGNTIYF
TRBV5-1 | CASSLEVQGTKHF
TRBV6-2/TRBV6-3 | CASSNHLGQGGGELFF
TRBV24-1 | CATSDPGQGIGYTF
TRBV4-1 | CASSRRQGIGITEAFF
TRBV18 | CASSLDRGKNTQYF
TRBV9 | CASSVATGRTDTQYF
TRBV15 | CAIDRGRGWDTQYF
TRBV27 | CASSSREGGSFGYTF
TRBV7-2 | CASSHGGDTQYF
TRBV5-6 | CASSLTGMREKLFF
TRBV29-1 | CSVEERDSSNEKLFF
TRBV20-1 | CSASRVDSPLHF
TRBV28 | CATEKVEGYNEQFF
TRBV7-6 | CASSLGTGGMNTEAFF
TRBV7-2 | CASSLGMSSGPQETQYF
TRBV6-5 | CASRRNLLSGNTIYF
TRBV7-6 | CASSSGLAGADEQFF
TRBV4-1 | CASSLGLQETQYF
TRBV4-1 | CASSPRTGGGETQYF
TRBV27 | CASSPRDVETQYF
TRBV19 | CASSLLATGELFF
TRBV6-2/TRBV6-3 | CASSLAGGAGELFF